The source of this TCR beta chain is a study of OX40 agonist ivuxolimab in advanced cancers. The CDR3 loop spans 17 amino acids. Germline trimming cut 4 bases from V and 4 bases from J; bases unmatched to any gene: 8. Looked up from germline, CDR1 is SGHRS and CDR2 is YFSETQ. This table comes from immunoSEQ multiplex PCR, and its TCRdb copy is limited to in-frame clones, with some not included. The data hold 74,000 or so clones, with roughly 91% observed a single time. The V call is TRBV5-1, the J call TRBJ2-5; 15 positions agree with TRBD2. This sequence was found in an adult with an advanced solid tumor such as melanoma, head and neck, liver or kidney cancer. This material consisted of CD4+ or CD8+ T cells sorted from blood, taken in a trial of the OX40 agonist ivuxolimab. The DNA for the CDR3 is TGCGCCAGCAGCGTGGGACTAGCGGGAGGTCAGACAGAGACCCAGTACTTC. Encoded protein: CASSVGLAGGQTETQYF.